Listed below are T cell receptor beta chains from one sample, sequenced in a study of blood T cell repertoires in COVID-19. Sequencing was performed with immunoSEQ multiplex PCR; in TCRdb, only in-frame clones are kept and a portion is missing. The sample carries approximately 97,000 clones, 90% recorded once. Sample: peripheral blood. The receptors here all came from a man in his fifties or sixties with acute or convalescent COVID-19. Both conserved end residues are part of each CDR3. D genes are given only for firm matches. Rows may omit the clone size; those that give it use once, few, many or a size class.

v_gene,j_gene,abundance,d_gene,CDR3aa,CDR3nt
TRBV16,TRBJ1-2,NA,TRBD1,CASSQLVGQGGHYGYTF,TGTGCCAGCAGCCAATTGGTGGGACAGGGCGGCCACTATGGCTACACCTTC
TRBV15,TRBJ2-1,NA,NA,CATSRDVTPAEQFF,TGTGCCACCAGCAGAGATGTGACTCCCGCAGAGCAGTTCTTC
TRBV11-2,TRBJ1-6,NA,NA,CASSLARGNAGSPLHF,TGTGCCAGCAGCTTAGCCAGGGGAAATGCAGGATCACCCCTCCACTTT
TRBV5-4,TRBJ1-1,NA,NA,CASSLQAMNTEAFF,TGTGCCAGCAGCTTGCAGGCGATGAACACTGAAGCTTTCTTT
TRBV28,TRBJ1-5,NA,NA,CASRLTGYSNQPQHF,TGTGCCAGCAGGTTGACAGGCTATAGCAATCAGCCCCAGCATTTT
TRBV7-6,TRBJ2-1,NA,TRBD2,CASSPTSGEYNEQFF,TGTGCCAGCAGCCCTACTAGCGGGGAATACAATGAGCAGTTCTTC
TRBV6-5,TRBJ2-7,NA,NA,CASSYSPYYPYEQYF,TGTGCCAGCAGTTACTCGCCGTACTATCCCTACGAGCAGTACTTC
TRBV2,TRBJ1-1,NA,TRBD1,CASRGQGRNTEAFF,TGTGCCAGCAGAGGACAGGGTCGGAACACTGAAGCTTTCTTT
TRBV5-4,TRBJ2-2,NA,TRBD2,CASSLGAGVYSNTGELFF,TGTGCCAGCAGCTTGGGGGCGGGGGTGTATTCGAACACCGGGGAGCTGTTTTTT
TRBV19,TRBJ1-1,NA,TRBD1,CATSPRGQGHGGTEAFF,TGTGCCACCTCACCTCGGGGACAGGGGCACGGGGGCACTGAAGCTTTCTTT
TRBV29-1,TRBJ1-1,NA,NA,CSGSRTGWGTEAFF,TGCAGCGGGTCACGAACAGGGTGGGGCACTGAAGCTTTCTTT
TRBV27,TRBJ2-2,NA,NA,CASSLTSTGELFF,TGTGCCAGCAGTTTAACCAGCACCGGGGAGCTGTTTTTT
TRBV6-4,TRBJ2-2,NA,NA,CASSILAGNTGELFF,TGTGCCAGCAGCATACTTGCAGGGAACACCGGGGAGCTGTTTTTT
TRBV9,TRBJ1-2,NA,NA,CASSAMPSGGIGYTF,TGTGCCAGCAGCGCTATGCCCTCCGGGGGAATTGGCTACACCTTC
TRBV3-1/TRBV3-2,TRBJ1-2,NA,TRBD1,CASSQEDRGSYGYTF,TGTGCCAGCAGCCAAGAGGACAGGGGGAGCTATGGCTACACCTTC
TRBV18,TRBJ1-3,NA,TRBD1,CASSTWGQGFGNTIYF,TGTGCCAGCTCAACGTGGGGACAGGGGTTCGGAAACACCATATATTTT
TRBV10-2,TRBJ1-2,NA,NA,CASSDSDSRNYGYTF,TGCGCCAGCAGCGACTCGGACAGCCGTAACTATGGCTACACCTTC
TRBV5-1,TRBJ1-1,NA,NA,CASTPGGEGTEAFF,TGCGCCAGCACCCCGGGGGGGGAAGGCACTGAAGCTTTCTTT
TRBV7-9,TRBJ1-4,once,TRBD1,CASSYRQGGEKLFF,TGTGCCAGCAGCTATAGACAGGGAGGTGAAAAACTGTTTTTT
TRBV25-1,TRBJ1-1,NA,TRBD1,CASSRTGGGTEAFF,TGTGCCAGCAGTCGGACAGGGGGCGGCACTGAAGCTTTCTTT
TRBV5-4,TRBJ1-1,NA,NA,CASSLGGIMNTEAFF,TGTGCCAGCAGCTTGGGAGGGATTATGAACACTGAAGCTTTCTTT
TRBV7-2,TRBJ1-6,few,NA,CASSLTRSRNSPLHF,TGTGCCAGCAGCTTAACCAGAAGTCGTAATTCACCCCTCCACTTT
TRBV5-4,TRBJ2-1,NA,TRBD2,CASSLSRGGRLNNEQFF,TGTGCCAGCAGCTTGTCTCGGGGGGGGAGGTTAAACAATGAGCAGTTCTTC
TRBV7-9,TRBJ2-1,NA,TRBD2,CASSLLAGIYNEQFF,TGTGCCAGCAGCTTACTAGCGGGTATCTACAATGAGCAGTTCTTC
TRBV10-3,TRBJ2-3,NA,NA,CAISDDRGSTDTQYF,TGTGCCATCAGTGACGACCGGGGGAGCACAGATACGCAGTATTTT
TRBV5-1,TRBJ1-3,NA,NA,CASSPGGAGNTIYF,TGCGCCAGCTCCCCCGGGGGAGCTGGAAACACCATATATTTT
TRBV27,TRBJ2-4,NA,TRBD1,CASSFSGTGLAKNIQYF,TGTGCCAGCAGTTTCTCCGGGACAGGGCTAGCCAAAAACATTCAGTACTTC
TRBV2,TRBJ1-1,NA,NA,CASILLNTEAFF,TGTGCCAGCATCCTACTGAACACTGAAGCTTTCTTT
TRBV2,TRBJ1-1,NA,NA,CASSEVPVRLNTEAFF,TGTGCCAGCAGTGAAGTCCCGGTGAGGCTGAACACTGAAGCTTTCTTT
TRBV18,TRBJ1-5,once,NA,CASSPDSSNQPQHF,TGTGCCAGCTCCCCGGACAGTAGCAATCAGCCCCAGCATTTT
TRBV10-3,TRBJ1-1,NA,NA,CAISEPLVGAFF,TGTGCCATCAGTGAGCCCTTGGTCGGAGCTTTCTTT
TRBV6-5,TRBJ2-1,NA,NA,CASRDSHLYNEQFF,TGTGCCAGCCGGGACTCACACTTATACAATGAGCAGTTCTTC
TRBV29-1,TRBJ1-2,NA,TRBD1,CSVGDRGASMYTF,TGCAGCGTTGGGGACAGGGGGGCCTCAATGTACACCTTC
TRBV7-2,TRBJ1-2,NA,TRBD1,CASSSDRGGYGYTF,TGTGCCAGCAGCTCCGACAGGGGAGGTTATGGCTACACCTTC
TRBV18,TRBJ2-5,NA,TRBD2,CASSRTSGRQETQYF,TGTGCCAGCTCGAGGACTAGCGGGCGCCAAGAGACCCAGTACTTC
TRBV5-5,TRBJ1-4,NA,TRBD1,CASSGDRGRVRNEKLFF,TGTGCCAGCAGCGGGGACAGGGGGCGGGTACGGAATGAAAAACTGTTTTTT
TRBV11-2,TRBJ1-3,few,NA,CASRSWKRDSGNTIYF,TGTGCCAGCAGGAGTTGGAAGAGGGACTCTGGAAACACCATATATTTT
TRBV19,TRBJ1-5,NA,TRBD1,CASSRDRSQPQHF,TGTGCCAGTAGTAGGGACAGGTCTCAGCCCCAGCATTTT
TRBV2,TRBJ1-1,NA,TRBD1,CASRTFPGQGRTEAFF,TGTGCCAGCAGAACCTTTCCGGGACAGGGAAGGACTGAAGCTTTCTTT
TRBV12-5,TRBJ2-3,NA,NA,CASLPSGADTQYF,TGTGCTAGCCTCCCGAGCGGAGCGGATACGCAGTATTTT
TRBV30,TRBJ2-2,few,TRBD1,CAWARGPGELFF,TGTGCCTGGGCAAGGGGGCCCGGGGAGCTGTTTTTT
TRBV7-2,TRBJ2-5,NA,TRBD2,CASSLGTRAETQYF,TGTGCCAGCAGCTTAGGGACTAGGGCTGAGACCCAGTACTTC
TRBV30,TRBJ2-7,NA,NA,CAWTRRASTPGEQYF,TGTGCCTGGACGCGACGCGCTAGTACCCCTGGCGAGCAGTACTTC
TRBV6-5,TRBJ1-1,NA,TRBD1,CASSYLGRGVSEAFF,TGTGCCAGCAGTTACCTGGGCAGGGGGGTCTCTGAAGCTTTCTTT
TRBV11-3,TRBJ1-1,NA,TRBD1,CASSSRQGEAFF,TGTGCCAGCAGCTCCCGACAGGGTGAAGCTTTCTTT
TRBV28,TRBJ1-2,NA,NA,CASSLPRGDYGYTF,TGTGCCAGCAGCCTGCCCCGGGGTGACTATGGCTACACCTTC
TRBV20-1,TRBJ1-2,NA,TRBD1,CRATGHYGYTF,TGCAGAGCGACAGGGCACTATGGCTACACCTTC
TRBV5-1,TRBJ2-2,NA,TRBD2,CASSWGLAGGDGGELFF,TGCGCCAGCAGCTGGGGACTAGCGGGGGGCGATGGCGGGGAGCTGTTTTTT
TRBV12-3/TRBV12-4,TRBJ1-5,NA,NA,CASTYSNQPQHF,TGTGCCAGCACCTATAGCAATCAGCCCCAGCATTTT
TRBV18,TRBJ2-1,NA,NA,CASSPPARSNEQFF,TGTGCCAGCTCACCACCGGCTAGGAGCAATGAGCAGTTCTTC
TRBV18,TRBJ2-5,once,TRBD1,CASSPNSIAGGLETQYF,TGTGCCAGCTCCCCGAACTCGATTGCAGGGGGCTTGGAGACCCAGTACTTC
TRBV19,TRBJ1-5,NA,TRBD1,CASTADRVRIRPQHF,TGTGCCAGTACTGCGGACAGGGTGCGAATCAGGCCCCAGCATTTT